This T cell receptor (beta chain) emerged from a study of T cells after yellow fever vaccination (dated by TCRdb to 2018 to 2020). General notes on the study: Memory subsets (EM, EMRA, CM and Tscm) were sorted on a BD FACS Aria III using CD3, CD45RA, CCR7 and CD95 staining. Two healthy male donors made up the cohort, one aged 18 to 30 years and the other aged 30 to 39 years. Blood was drawn at multiple timepoints before and after primary and secondary immunization, with bulk PBMC replicates and cell subsets isolated. Bulk TCR alpha and beta repertoires were sequenced longitudinally to track T-cell clones before and after primary and booster YFV17D yellow fever vaccination. Memory subsets were sorted on days 0, 15 and 45 and at 18 months after primary vaccination, and on days 0, 15 and 45 after the 30-year booster. Libraries from fractions with low cell numbers were prepared with the SMART-Seq v4 Ultra Low Input RNA kit. The research as a whole found: A small share of clonotypes occurred in both CD4 and CD8 compartments, likely arising from convergent recombination. Because only a couple of donors were included in the study, the extent to which the findings can be generalized is limited. Most clones expanded after primary vaccination were re-detected after the booster (almost 97% of CD4 and around 88% of CD8), suggesting broad memory maintenance. Computational filtering was required because FACS-sorted repertoires could contain abundant contaminating clonotypes from the bulk population. In the sorted memory subsets on day 0, nearly all vaccine-responding clonotypes were below the level of detection. Compared with the primary T-cell response, the secondary T-cell response was faster but weaker, reaching its peak on day 5 rather than on day 15.

TCR cDNA was synthesized by 5'RACE template switching, which introduced a universal primer site and unique molecular identifiers. cDNA synthesis was primed from both the TCR alpha and TCR beta constant segments. Two PCR steps were used to amplify libraries, with sample barcodes and sequencing adapters being added in the second step. Sequencing of libraries was performed on Illumina HiSeq 2500 (2x100 bp) or NovaSeq (2x150 bp). The source study handled its data this way. MIGEC was used to demultiplex reads and collapse the reads into UMI consensus sequences, and MiXCR was used for V(D)J alignment. Clonotypes responding to the vaccine were identified with edgeR on replicate PBMC samples, with the criteria of FDR below 0.01 and a log2 fold change above 5 up to day 15. Each bulk clonotype received a CD4 or CD8 identity based on whether the sequenced CD4 or CD8 repertoire contained that clonotype at higher abundance. To estimate how each clone was distributed across memory phenotypes, clonotype frequencies in memory subsets were weighted by FACS-sorted cell numbers. TCRdb reprocessing: public reads trimmed at Q25 with fastp, clones called with MiXCR, in-frame beta chains kept. Identical CDR3 protein sequences are pooled into one entry, listed with their most common genes and DNA. It is TCRdb's table, rather than the study itself, that gives the V and J calls and clone size. Across this sample there are over 35,000 distinct CDR3 sequences, with 5% to 8% seen only once. The biggest ten clones account for about 10% of the sample.

The treatment or condition label of this sample denotes: live attenuated yellow fever vaccine strain. PBMCs were isolated from peripheral blood using a standard Ficoll-Paque protocol. For sorted memory subsets, RNA extraction was done with the RNeasy Micro Kit. This clonotype occurred many times. Base qualities are missing; no much larger clone stands one base away. V was cut back by 0 bases and J by 7 bases, leaving a gap of 6 bases between them. Including cysteine and phenylalanine, the CDR3 has 12 amino acids. Of the read, only the CDR3 DNA is kept; its 36 bases are in frame from base 1. Sequences KGHSH (CDR1) and LQKENI (CDR2) are obtained from the germline V gene.

This TCR was sampled from a man aged 25-45 years who received the YFV17D yellow fever vaccine. Recombination joined TRBV18 with TRBJ2-5, with the D segment identity uncertain. Here the sequenced sample was PBMCs, either bulk or a sorted T-cell subset (CD4+, CD8+, memory, or dextramer-sorted; not recorded which), taken 45 days after the yellow fever booster vaccination. The CDR3 region: CASSPPQATQYF. The sequence in DNA is TGTGCCAGCTCACCACCGCAGGCGACCCAGTACTTC.